This entry features one T cell receptor beta chain sequence. Its antigen is unknown. No base quality information exists; no much larger clone differs at one position. The data belong to a study of T cell changes during pregnancy in multiple sclerosis (dated by TCRdb to about 2019). In terms of the full investigation: The study looked at changes in the T cell repertoire across pregnancy in women with multiple sclerosis.

The library was obtained by the immunoSEQ multiplex PCR assay. Drawn from immuneACCESS, this table holds only the in-frame rearrangements with V and J called that TCRdb kept. Clones are partly lost; checked studies trace under half to an unresolved V gene and leave the rest unexplained. The sample table shows more than 80,000 clones, and approximately 91% are seen once. Around 3.3% of the sample is in the top ten clones. The clonotype originates from a female donor in good health, serving as a control in a pregnancy study. Some clones in this sample may be carry-over from other donors' samples. The sample here was PBMCs, taken in the first trimester of pregnancy.

The CDR3 protein sequence reads: CASSQGLNSGNTIYF. The nucleotide sequence reads TGCGCCAGCAGCCAGGGACTTAACTCTGGAAACACCATATATTTT. The chain employs TRBV4-3 and TRBJ1-3; the D gene is perhaps TRBD1, from 5 matching bases. The CDR3, from cysteine to phenylalanine, totals 15 residues. The CDR3 DNA has 45 bases and is translated from base 1. Based on the germline V gene, the CDR1 and CDR2 sequences are LGHNA and YSLEER. Cut back by 3 bases and 0 bases, the V and J ends lie 9 bases apart.